What follows are 5 T cell receptor beta chains derived from one specimen sequenced in a study of healthy donors' naive CD4 and CD8 T cells. Each TCR library used around 540 ng of total RNA and a linear amplification protocol. TCRdb redid the calling of the reads with MiXCR, one entry per CDR3 protein. The data hold about 180,000 distinct CDR3 sequences, with 65% to 75% observed a single time. Sequencing was performed on naive CD4+ and CD8+ T cells sorted from blood, pooled from several donors. The origin of the receptors is a pool of human donors in good health; the sample pools cells from several healthy donors.

The gene calls are TRBV4-1 and TRBJ1-2; D is possibly TRBD1 (5 bases). The CDR3 has 14 residues. Germline V gene lookup returns CDR1 MGHRA and CDR2 YSYEKL. V lost 2 bases, J lost 7 bases, and 14 bases lay in between. CDR3 sequence: CASSQILGTRGYTF. For the CDR3, the DNA is TGCGCCAGCAGCCAAATACTGGGGACTCGTGGCTACACCTTC.

The rearrangement links TRBV6-5 to TRBJ2-5; TRBD2 matches at 9 bases. V was clipped by 0 bases and J by 4 bases; unmatched bases: 0. In germline, CDR1 is MNHEY, CDR2 SVGAGI. The length of the CDR3 is 14 residues. The CDR3 sequence is CASSYSSGGETQYF. The CDR3 DNA reads as TGTGCCAGCAGTTACTCTAGCGGGGGAGAGACCCAGTACTTC.

The CDR3 nucleotides are TGTGCCTGGAGTGTATCAGCCTACGAGCAGTACTTC. Its protein product is CAWSVSAYEQYF. The genes are TRBV30 and TRBJ2-7; D not resolved. Germline lookup yields CDR1 GTSNPN and CDR2 SVGIG (reference sequence). Trimming took 0 bases from V and 2 from J, leaving 5 bases between them. The length of the CDR3 is 12 residues.

The chain is built from TRBV12-3 or TRBV12-4 and TRBJ2-5; D possibly corresponds to TRBD2 (5 bases). The CDR3 runs 12 residues. Trimming pared 6 bases from V and 4 bases from J, leaving 9 bases between. This CDR3 is CASSRLPETQYF. The CDR3 bases are TGTGCCAGCAGCCGACTACCAGAGACCCAGTACTTC.

CDR3 region: CASSLRTGHTEAFF. In DNA form, the CDR3 reads TGTGCCAGTAGTCTCCGGACAGGCCACACTGAAGCTTTCTTT. This sequence joins TRBV19 and TRBJ1-1; 7 bases align to TRBD1. CDR3 length: 14 amino acids. V gave up 5 bases and J gave up 3 bases; unmatched junction bases: 6. Germline CDR1 is LNHDA and CDR2 is SQIVND (reference sequence).